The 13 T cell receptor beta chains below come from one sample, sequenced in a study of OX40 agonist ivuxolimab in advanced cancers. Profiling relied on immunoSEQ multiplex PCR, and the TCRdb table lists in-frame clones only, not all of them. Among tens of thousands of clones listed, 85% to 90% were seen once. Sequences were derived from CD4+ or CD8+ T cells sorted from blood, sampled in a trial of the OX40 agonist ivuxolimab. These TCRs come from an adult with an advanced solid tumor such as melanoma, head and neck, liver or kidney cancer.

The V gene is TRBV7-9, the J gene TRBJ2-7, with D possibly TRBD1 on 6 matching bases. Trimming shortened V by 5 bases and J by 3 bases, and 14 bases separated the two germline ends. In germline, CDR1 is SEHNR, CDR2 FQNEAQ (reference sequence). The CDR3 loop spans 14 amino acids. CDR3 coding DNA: TGTGCCAGCAGCCCATCGACAGGTATCTACGAGCAGTACTTC. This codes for CASSPSTGIYEQYF.

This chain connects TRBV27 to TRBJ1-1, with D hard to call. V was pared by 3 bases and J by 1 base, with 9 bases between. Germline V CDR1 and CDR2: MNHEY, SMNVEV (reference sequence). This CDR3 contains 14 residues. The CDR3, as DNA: TGTGCCAGCAGTTTCGGGCAGTGGAACACTGAAGCTTTCTTT. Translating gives CASSFGQWNTEAFF.

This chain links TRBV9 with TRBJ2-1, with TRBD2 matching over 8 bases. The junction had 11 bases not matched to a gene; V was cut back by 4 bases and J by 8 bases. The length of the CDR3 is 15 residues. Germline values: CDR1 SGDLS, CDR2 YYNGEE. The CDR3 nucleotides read TGTGCCAGCAGCATCGGAGCGGGAGTGGGAGATGAGCAGTTCTTC. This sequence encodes CASSIGAGVGDEQFF.

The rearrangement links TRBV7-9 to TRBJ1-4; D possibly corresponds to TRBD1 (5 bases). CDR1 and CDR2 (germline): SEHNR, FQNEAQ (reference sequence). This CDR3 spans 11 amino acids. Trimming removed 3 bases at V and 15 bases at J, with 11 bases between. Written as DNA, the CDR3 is TGTGCCAGCAGCTTGGGCAGGGAGGTGTTTTTT. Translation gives CASSLGREVFF.

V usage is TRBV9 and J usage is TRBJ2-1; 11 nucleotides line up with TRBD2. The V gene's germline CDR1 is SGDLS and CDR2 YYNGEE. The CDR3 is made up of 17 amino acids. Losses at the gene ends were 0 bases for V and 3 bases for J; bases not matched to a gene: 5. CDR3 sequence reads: CASSVARTSGHYNEQFF. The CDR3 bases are TGTGCCAGCAGCGTAGCCCGGACTAGCGGGCACTACAATGAGCAGTTCTTC. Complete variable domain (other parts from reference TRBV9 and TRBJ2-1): DSGVTQTPKHLITATGQRVTLRCSPRSGDLSVYWYQQSLDQGLQFLIQYYNGEERAKGNILERFSAQQFPDLHSELNLSSLELGDSALYFCASSVARTSGHYNEQFFGPGTRLTVL.

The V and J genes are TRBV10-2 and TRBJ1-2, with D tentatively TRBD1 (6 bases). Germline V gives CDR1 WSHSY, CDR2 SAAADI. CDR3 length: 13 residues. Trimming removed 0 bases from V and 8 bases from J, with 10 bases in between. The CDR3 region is CASSESGGDGYTF. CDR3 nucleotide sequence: TGCGCCAGCAGTGAGTCAGGGGGGGACGGCTACACCTTC.

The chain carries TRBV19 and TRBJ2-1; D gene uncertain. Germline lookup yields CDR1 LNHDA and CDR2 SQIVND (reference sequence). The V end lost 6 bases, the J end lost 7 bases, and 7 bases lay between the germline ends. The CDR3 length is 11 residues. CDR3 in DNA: TGTGCCAGTAGCCTAGGTAATGAGCAGTTCTTC. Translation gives CASSLGNEQFF. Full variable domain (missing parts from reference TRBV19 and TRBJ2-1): DGGITQSPKYLFRKEGQNVTLSCEQNLNHDAMYWYRQDPGQGLRLIYYSQIVNDFQKGDIAEGYSVSREKKESFPLTVTSAQKNPTAFYLCASSLGNEQFFGPGTRLTVL.

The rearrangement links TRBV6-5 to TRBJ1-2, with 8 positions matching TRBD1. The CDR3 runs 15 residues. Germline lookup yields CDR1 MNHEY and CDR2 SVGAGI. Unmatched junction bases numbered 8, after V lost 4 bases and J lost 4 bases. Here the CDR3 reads CASSSDRGSFYGYTF. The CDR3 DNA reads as TGTGCCAGCAGTTCCGACAGGGGAAGTTTCTATGGCTACACCTTC.

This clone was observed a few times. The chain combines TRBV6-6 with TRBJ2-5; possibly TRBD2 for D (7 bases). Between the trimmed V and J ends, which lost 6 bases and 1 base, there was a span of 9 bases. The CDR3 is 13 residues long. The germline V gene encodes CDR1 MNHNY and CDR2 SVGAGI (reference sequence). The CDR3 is CASRGGLQETQYF. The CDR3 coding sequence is TGTGCCAGCAGGGGGGGGCTCCAAGAGACCCAGTACTTC.

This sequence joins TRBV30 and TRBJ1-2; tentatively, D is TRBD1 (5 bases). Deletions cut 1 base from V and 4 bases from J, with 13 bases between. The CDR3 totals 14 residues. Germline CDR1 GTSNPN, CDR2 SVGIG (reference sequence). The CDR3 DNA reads TGTGCCTGGAGTGCCGAGGACATCGCCTATGGCTACACCTTC. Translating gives CAWSAEDIAYGYTF. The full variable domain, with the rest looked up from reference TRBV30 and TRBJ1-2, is SQTIHQWPATLVQPVGSPLSLECTVEGTSNPNLYWYRQAAGRGLQLLFYSVGIGQISSEVPQNLSASRPQDRQFILSSKKLLLSDSGFYLCAWSAEDIAYGYTFGSGTRLTVV.

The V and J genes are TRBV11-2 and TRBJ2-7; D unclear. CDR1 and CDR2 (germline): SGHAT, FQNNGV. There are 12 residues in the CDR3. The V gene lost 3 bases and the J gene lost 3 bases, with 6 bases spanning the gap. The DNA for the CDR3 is TGTGCCAGCAGCTTCTCCTACTACGAGCAGTACTTC. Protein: CASSFSYYEQYF.

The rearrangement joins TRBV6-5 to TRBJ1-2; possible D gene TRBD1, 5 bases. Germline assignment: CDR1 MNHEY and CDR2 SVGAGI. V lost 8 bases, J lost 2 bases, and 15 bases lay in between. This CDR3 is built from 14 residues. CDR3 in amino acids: CASWGGEANYGYTF. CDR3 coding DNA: TGTGCCAGCTGGGGGGGAGAAGCCAACTATGGCTACACCTTC.

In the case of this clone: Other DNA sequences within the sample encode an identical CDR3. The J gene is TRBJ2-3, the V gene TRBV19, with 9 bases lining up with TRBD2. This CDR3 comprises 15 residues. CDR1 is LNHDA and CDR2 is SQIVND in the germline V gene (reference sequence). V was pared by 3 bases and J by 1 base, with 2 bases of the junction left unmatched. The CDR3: CASSMTSGGTDTQYF. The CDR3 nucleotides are TGTGCCAGTAGTATGACTAGCGGAGGCACAGATACGCAGTATTTT. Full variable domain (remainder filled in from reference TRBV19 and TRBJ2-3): DGGITQSPKYLFRKEGQNVTLSCEQNLNHDAMYWYRQDPGQGLRLIYYSQIVNDFQKGDIAEGYSVSREKKESFPLTVTSAQKNPTAFYLCASSMTSGGTDTQYFGPGTRLTVL.